This T cell receptor beta chain was found in a study of shared clonotypes between healthy human individuals. V was clipped by 0 bases and J by 4 bases, with 4 bases between them. Looked up from germline, CDR1 is SGHNT and CDR2 is YYREEE (reference sequence). This CDR3 is built from 13 residues. Regarding this clone: Other DNA sequences in this sample translate to the same CDR3.

Assay: immunoSEQ multiplex PCR; the TCRdb copy retains only in-frame clones and omits some. The sample consists of 1,400,000 or so clones, 98% to 99% of them appearing once. The sequenced material came from naive CD4+ T cells sorted from blood. Specified subset: CD45RA+ positively selected. This sequence was found in a man younger than 45 in good health. The rearrangement uses TRBV5-4 and TRBJ2-2; D is uncertain. In DNA form, the CDR3 reads TGTGCCAGCAGCTTGGACGGCACCGGGGAGCTGTTTTTT. This translates into CASSLDGTGELFF.